Below are 11 T cell receptor beta chains sequenced from a single sample in a study of cytomegalovirus exposure and HLA in healthy donors. 60 Vbeta and 13 Jbeta primers were used in PCR. Repertoires were generated with immunoSEQ multiplex PCR, while TCRdb's copy carries only in-frame clones and drops some. The sample contains 110,000 to 150,000 clones, around two thirds of which appear only once. Sequenced: PBMCs. The source of these receptors is a man aged 18 to 30 in good health and CMV-seropositive.

This sequence joins TRBV9 and TRBJ2-3, with 9 positions matching TRBD2. This CDR3 has 16 residues. Germline CDR1 is SGDLS and CDR2 is YYNGEE. J lost 0 bases, V lost 3 bases, and 5 bases had no gene match. In DNA, the CDR3 is TGTGCCAGCAGCGCACGGCGGGGGGGCAGCACAGATACGCAGTATTTT. It translates to CASSARRGGSTDTQYF.

The rearrangement uses TRBV27 and TRBJ2-1, with D possibly being TRBD1 (5 bases). Trimming stripped 6 bases from V and 0 bases from J, with 18 bases between. CDR3 length equals 17 residues. Germline V CDR1 and CDR2: MNHEY, SMNVEV (reference sequence). CDR3 in amino acids: CASSHLPDSLSYNEQFF. The CDR3 DNA sequence: TGTGCCAGCAGCCACCTTCCCGACAGCCTCTCCTACAATGAGCAGTTCTTC.

The V and J genes are TRBV14 and TRBJ1-1; 12 bases fit TRBD1. Germline V lookup: CDR1 SGHDN, CDR2 FVKESK. The J segment lost 11 bases and the V segment lost 4 bases, leaving 11 bases of the junction unmatched. There are 15 residues in the CDR3. DNA of the CDR3: TGTGCCAGCAGCCGAAGCGTCGGGACAGGGGGCGACGCTTTCTTT. It codes for CASSRSVGTGGDAFF.

In its sample, this clone was seen once. The chain couples TRBV6-5 to TRBJ1-5; D not resolved. The CDR3 extends over 14 amino acids. V was trimmed by 2 bases and J by 7 bases, leaving 12 bases between them. Per germline, CDR1 MNHEY and CDR2 SVGAGI. Here the CDR3 reads CASSYGGVGQPQHF. The CDR3 DNA reads TGTGCCAGCAGTTACGGCGGGGTAGGACAGCCCCAGCATTTT.

This chain uses TRBV5-1 with TRBJ2-1; 10 bases align to TRBD2. V was pared by 2 bases and J by 7 bases, with 12 bases of the junction left unmatched. This CDR3 has 17 residues. CDR1 and CDR2 (germline): SGHRS, YFSETQ. The CDR3 is CASSFRPTSGVFNEQFF. In DNA form, the CDR3 reads TGCGCCAGCAGCTTCCGCCCTACTAGCGGGGTATTTAATGAGCAGTTCTTC.

This clone showed up just a few times. V is TRBV9 and J is TRBJ2-3; 8 bases agree with TRBD1. This CDR3 has 16 amino acids. Germline V CDR1 and CDR2: SGDLS, YYNGEE. Trimming took 0 bases from V and 2 from J; bases not matched to a gene: 5. The CDR3 sequence is CASSVEPDRVTDTQYF. The CDR3 nucleotides read TGTGCCAGCAGCGTAGAGCCGGACAGGGTCACAGATACGCAGTATTTT.

This chain links TRBV6-6 with TRBJ2-7, with no clear D. The V and J ends lost 6 bases and 7 bases respectively, with 4 bases between them. Germline CDR1 reads MNHNY; CDR2 reads SVGAGI (reference sequence). The CDR3 is made up of 9 amino acids. CDR3 sequence reads: CASSREQYF. CDR3 bases: TGTGCCAGCAGCAGGGAGCAGTACTTC.

J is TRBJ1-2 and V is TRBV18; no firm D call. Germline CDR1 KGHSH, CDR2 LQKENI. The CDR3 covers 13 residues. V lost 6 bases and J lost 8, with 16 bases in between. CDR3 residues: CASSAVGERGYTF. The DNA of the CDR3 is TGTGCCAGCTCCGCAGTCGGGGAGCGAGGCTACACCTTC.

The gene calls are TRBV11-2 and TRBJ2-5; TRBD2 matches at 8 bases. The CDR3 totals 15 residues. V was pared by 4 bases and J by 5 bases, with 9 bases of the junction left unmatched. Looked up from germline, CDR1 is SGHAT and CDR2 is FQNNGV. This CDR3 reads CASSSLGGRMETQYF. CDR3 coding DNA: TGTGCCAGCAGCTCCCTCGGCGGGAGGATGGAGACCCAGTACTTC.

The chain employs TRBV6-5 and TRBJ1-3; D gene unclear. V was cut by 4 bases and J by 0 bases, with 7 bases left in between. The CDR3 covers 14 residues. The germline V gene has CDR1 MNHEY and CDR2 SVGAGI. The CDR3 region is CASSFGVSGNTIYF. For the CDR3, the DNA is TGTGCCAGCAGTTTCGGGGTCTCTGGAAACACCATATATTTT.

The chain joins TRBV5-1 to TRBJ2-5, with 12 bases fitting TRBD2. V shed 0 bases and J 5 bases; nucleotides not matched to a gene: 8. CDR3 length: 17 amino acids. The germline CDR1 and CDR2 sequences are SGHRS and YFSETQ. The CDR3 bases are TGCGCCAGCAGCTTGGGGCTAGCGGGAGGGCCAGGCGAGACCCAGTACTTC. It translates to CASSLGLAGGPGETQYF.